Listed below are T cell receptor beta chains from one sample, sequenced in a study of blood T cell repertoires in COVID-19. Produced via immunoSEQ multiplex PCR; TCRdb's table is partial and in-frame only. The repertoire holds 180,000 or so clones, about 79% seen once, with 13% to 15% in the top ten. The specimen sequenced was PBMCs or T cells enriched from blood (not recorded which). These receptor sequences come from a man aged 45-65 years who had recovered from COVID-19. Each CDR3 is given without its conserved first and last residue.

>TRBV30|TRBJ2-2
AWSGELAGELF
>TRBV11-2|TRBJ1-5
ASSLIGADRNQPQH
>TRBV11-3|TRBJ2-2
ASSFFPGSGELF
>TRBV3-1/TRBV3-2|TRBJ1-2
ASSQYAQGGYT
>TRBV10-3|TRBJ2-5
AISGRQEPQETQY
>TRBV7-2|TRBJ2-3
ASSLGTSTDTQY
>TRBV4-2|TRBJ2-7
ASSRPSASGSYEQY
>TRBV19|TRBJ1-2
ASTTHRAGANYGYT
>TRBV6-5|TRBJ1-3
ASSSVQGARNTIY
>TRBV5-4|TRBJ2-3
ASSFGTGLSGTDTQY
>TRBV6-2/TRBV6-3|TRBJ2-3
ASSYSGTSTDTQY
>TRBV7-9|TRBJ1-1
ASSWTGNTEAF
>TRBV2|TRBJ2-4
ASSGLAGGKNIQY
>TRBV24-1|TRBJ1-1
ATSDLGTGLMNTEAF
>TRBV6-1|TRBJ2-7
ASSRRQGAVEQY
>TRBV4-2|TRBJ1-4
ASSHEVQNEKLF
>TRBV6-6|TRBJ1-1
ASSPKAQNRGFMNTEAF
>TRBV3-1/TRBV3-2|TRBJ2-7
ASSQARAYEQY